This T cell receptor beta chain was retrieved from a study of T cell changes during pregnancy in multiple sclerosis. Unmatched junction bases numbered 8, after V lost 4 bases and J lost 0 bases. The CDR3 is 17 amino acids. The germline V gene has CDR1 SGHDT and CDR2 YYEEEE. Generated by immunoSEQ multiplex PCR, the TCRdb table keeps only in-frame clones and is missing some. The sample includes about 40,000 clones, 90% to 95% of them seen just once. The chain is built from TRBV5-6 and TRBJ2-1; 9 nucleotides match TRBD2. This clonotype was obtained from a female donor with multiple sclerosis, enrolled in a pregnancy study. The material was CD8+ T cells from peripheral blood mononuclear cells, obtained in the third trimester of pregnancy. The CDR3 loop reads CASSMHSGGASYNEQFF. The CDR3 region has the DNA TGTGCCAGCAGCATGCATAGCGGGGGTGCCTCCTACAATGAGCAGTTCTTC.